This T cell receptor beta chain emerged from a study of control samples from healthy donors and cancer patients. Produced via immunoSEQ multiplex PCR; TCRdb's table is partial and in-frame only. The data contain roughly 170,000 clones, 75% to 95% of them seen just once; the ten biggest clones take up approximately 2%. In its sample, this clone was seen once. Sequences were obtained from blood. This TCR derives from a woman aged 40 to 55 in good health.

The CDR3: CASSLDRGTEAFF. In DNA form, the CDR3 reads TGTGCCAGCAGCTTAGACAGGGGCACTGAAGCTTTCTTT. V is TRBV6-5 and J is TRBJ1-1; TRBD1 matches 8 bases. The CDR3 spans 13 residues. Germline loops: CDR1 MNHEY, CDR2 SVGAGI. V was clipped by 6 bases and J by 4 bases; unmatched bases: 4.